This TCR beta chain was found in a study of blood T cell repertoires in COVID-19. About the study: Collection of acute and convalescent COVID-19 samples took place in the United States, Italy and Spain. T cells, B-cell-depleted T cells, or PBMCs provided the cDNA or gDNA that served as material.

In the authors' workflow: Scientists estimated how many nucleated cells there were by amplifying reference gene primers. Generated by immunoSEQ multiplex PCR, the TCRdb table keeps only in-frame clones and is missing some. V and J calls and clone size follow that table, whereas D and trimming were derived from the DNA. The sample has some 240,000 clones; roughly 84% are singletons. Sequencing input: peripheral blood. The clonotype was recovered from a man in his forties or fifties with active or convalescent COVID-19.

The CDR3 loop is CASSQDGGRDYSYNEQFF. The CDR3 bases are TGCGCCAGCAGCCAAGACGGCGGGAGGGACTACTCCTACAATGAGCAGTTCTTC. The chain uses TRBV4-1 and TRBJ2-1, with 9 bases identical to TRBD2. Germline CDR1 is MGHRA and CDR2 is YSYEKL. V dropped 0 bases and J dropped 0; count of bases not matched to a gene: 6. The length of the CDR3 is 18 residues.